The subject of this entry is one T cell receptor beta chain. Antigen unknown. The data derive from a study of T cell responses to AZD1222 COVID-19 vaccine. Whole-study findings and limits: White British ancestry dominated among donors, who included more females, and clonal diversity was possibly underestimated.

Data came from immunoSEQ multiplex PCR; TCRdb stores just in-frame clones and leaves some out. The sample lists 200,000 or so clones, roughly 88% occurring once. The CDR3 runs 12 residues. Trimming removed 1 base at V and 5 bases at J, with 4 bases between. Germline lookup yields CDR1 SGHTA and CDR2 FQGNSA. The sequencing here drew on peripheral blood, taken on day 0 of AZD1222 vaccination. V is TRBV7-2 and J is TRBJ2-3; D gene unclear. The TCR was taken from an adult in good health. CDR3 protein: CASSLEGDTQYF. Here the CDR3 DNA reads TGTGCCAGCAGCTTAGAGGGAGATACGCAGTATTTT.